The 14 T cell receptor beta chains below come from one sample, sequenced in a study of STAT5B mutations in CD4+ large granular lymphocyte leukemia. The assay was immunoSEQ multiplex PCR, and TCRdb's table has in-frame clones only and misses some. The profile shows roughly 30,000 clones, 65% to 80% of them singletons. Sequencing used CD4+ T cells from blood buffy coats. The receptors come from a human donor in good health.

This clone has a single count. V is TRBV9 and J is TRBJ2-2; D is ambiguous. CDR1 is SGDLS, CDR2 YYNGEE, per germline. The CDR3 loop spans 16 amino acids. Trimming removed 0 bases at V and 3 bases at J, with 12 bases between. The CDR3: CASSVEKKSDTGELFF. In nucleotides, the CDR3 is TGTGCCAGCAGCGTAGAAAAAAAATCGGACACCGGGGAGCTGTTTTTT.

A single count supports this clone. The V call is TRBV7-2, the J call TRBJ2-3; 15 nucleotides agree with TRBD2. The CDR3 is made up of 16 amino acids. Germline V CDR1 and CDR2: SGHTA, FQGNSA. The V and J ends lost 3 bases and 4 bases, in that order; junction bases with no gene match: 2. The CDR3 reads CASSLGTSGGPDTQYF. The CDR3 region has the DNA TGTGCCAGCAGCTTGGGGACTAGCGGGGGGCCAGATACGCAGTATTTT.

The CDR3 sequence: CASSGRGGSSTDTQYF. The CDR3 DNA is TGTGCCAGCAGCGGACGGGGGGGATCTAGCACAGATACGCAGTATTTT. The chain links TRBV9 to TRBJ2-3; 8 bases map to TRBD2. CDR3 length: 16 residues. The trim removed 3 bases at V and 0 bases at J, leaving 6 bases unmatched. Germline V gene data show CDR1 as SGDLS and CDR2 as YYNGEE.

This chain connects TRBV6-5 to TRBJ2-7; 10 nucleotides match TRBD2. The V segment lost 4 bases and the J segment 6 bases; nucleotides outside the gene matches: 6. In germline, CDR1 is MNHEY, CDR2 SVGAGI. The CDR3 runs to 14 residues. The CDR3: CASSSTSGATEQYF. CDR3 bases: TGTGCCAGCAGTTCAACTAGCGGGGCCACCGAGCAGTACTTC.

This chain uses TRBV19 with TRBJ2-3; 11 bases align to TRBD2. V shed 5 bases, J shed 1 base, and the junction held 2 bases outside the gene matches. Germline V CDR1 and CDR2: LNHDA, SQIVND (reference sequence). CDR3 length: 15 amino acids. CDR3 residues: CASSVTSGGTDTQYF. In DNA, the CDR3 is TGTGCCAGTAGTGTGACTAGCGGGGGCACAGATACGCAGTATTTT.

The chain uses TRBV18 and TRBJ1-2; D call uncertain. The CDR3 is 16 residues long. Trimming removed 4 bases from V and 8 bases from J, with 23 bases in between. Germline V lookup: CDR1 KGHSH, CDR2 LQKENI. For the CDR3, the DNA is TGTGCCAGCTCACTGGTCAGTACGGAGCCGTTCCGGGGCTACACCTTC. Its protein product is CASSLVSTEPFRGYTF.

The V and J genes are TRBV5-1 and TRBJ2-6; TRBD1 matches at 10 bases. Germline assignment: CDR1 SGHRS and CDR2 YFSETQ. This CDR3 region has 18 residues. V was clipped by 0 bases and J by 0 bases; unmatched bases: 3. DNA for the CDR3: TGCGCCAGCAGCTTGGCCCGGGACAGGGGCTCTGGGGCCAACGTCCTGACTTTC. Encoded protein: CASSLARDRGSGANVLTF.

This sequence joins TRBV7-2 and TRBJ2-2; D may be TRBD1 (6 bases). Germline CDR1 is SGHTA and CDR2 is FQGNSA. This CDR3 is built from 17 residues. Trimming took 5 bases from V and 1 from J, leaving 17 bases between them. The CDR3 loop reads CASSGGGRAQNTGELFF. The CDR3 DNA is TGTGCCAGCAGCGGTGGGGGCAGGGCCCAGAACACCGGGGAGCTGTTTTTT.

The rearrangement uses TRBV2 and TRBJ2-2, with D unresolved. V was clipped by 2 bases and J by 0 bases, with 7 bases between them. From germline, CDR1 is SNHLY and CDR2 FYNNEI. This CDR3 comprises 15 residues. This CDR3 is CASSEKRSNTGELFF. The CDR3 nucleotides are TGTGCCAGCAGTGAAAAGCGATCGAACACCGGGGAGCTGTTTTTT.

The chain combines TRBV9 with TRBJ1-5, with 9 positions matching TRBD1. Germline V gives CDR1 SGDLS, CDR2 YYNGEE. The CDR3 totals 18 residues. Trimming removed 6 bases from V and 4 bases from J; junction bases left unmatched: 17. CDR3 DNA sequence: TGTGCCAGCACCTACCGGGACAGGGAGGGAGCAAGGAATCAGCCCCAGCATTTT. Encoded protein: CASTYRDREGARNQPQHF.

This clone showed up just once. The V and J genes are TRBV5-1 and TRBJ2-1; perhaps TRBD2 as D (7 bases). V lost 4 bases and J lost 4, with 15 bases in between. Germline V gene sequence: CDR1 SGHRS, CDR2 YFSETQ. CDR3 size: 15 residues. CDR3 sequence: CASSPGGTNYNEQFF. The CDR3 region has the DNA TGCGCCAGCAGCCCCGGGGGGACAAATTACAATGAGCAGTTCTTC.

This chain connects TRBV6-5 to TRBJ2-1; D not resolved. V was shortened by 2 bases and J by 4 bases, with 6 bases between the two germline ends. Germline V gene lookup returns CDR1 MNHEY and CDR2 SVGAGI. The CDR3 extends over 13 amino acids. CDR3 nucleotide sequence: TGTGCCAGCAGTTACCGTAGATACAATGAGCAGTTCTTC. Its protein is CASSYRRYNEQFF.

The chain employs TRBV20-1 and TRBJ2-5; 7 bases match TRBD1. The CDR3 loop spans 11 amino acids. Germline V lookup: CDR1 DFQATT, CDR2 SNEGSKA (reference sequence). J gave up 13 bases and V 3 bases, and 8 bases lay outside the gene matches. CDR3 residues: CSARIDRDPYF. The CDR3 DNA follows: TGCAGTGCTAGGATTGACAGGGACCCGTACTTC.

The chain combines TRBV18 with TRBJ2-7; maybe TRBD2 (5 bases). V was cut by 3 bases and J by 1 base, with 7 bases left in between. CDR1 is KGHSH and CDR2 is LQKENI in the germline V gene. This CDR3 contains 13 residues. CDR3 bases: TGTGCCAGCTCACCGTCGGGATCCTACGAGCAGTACTTC. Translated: CASSPSGSYEQYF.